The clone carrying this TCR beta chain came up many times. This beta chain turned up in a library designed for alpha chains; as an off-target read, its abundance says little. The data originate from a study of spatial heterogeneity in lung cancer. V was clipped by 1 base and J by 0 bases, with 13 bases between them. The CDR3 covers 16 residues. The V gene's germline CDR1 is DFQATT and CDR2 SNEGSKA (reference sequence). Time point specified: sample taken at primary tumor resection. Material for sequencing was whole RNA from tumor, nontumor lung or frozen PBMC, left unsorted. MiXCR, applied by TCRdb to the 5' RACE reads, yields one record per CDR3 protein. The sample carries 7,600 or so distinct CDR3 sequences, approximately 6.8% recorded once.

The chain joins TRBV20-1 to TRBJ2-1; D is uncertain. The sample consisted of PBMCs, taken at surgery. The TCR was taken from a male donor with early-stage non-small cell lung cancer. CDR3 in amino acids: CSARGQDRSSYNEQFF. The DNA of the CDR3 is TGCAGTGCTAGAGGTCAGGACCGGAGCTCCTACAATGAGCAGTTCTTC.